This TCR beta chain was found in a study of prognosis after radiotherapy for stage I lung cancer (dated by TCRdb to 2020 to 2022). Study-level background: Between April 2018 and early 2019, 15 to 20 patients with stage I NSCLC were enrolled in Nanjing, China. Four of the 19 patients developed distant metastases after SBRT, at a median of approximately 7 months; the other 15 showed no significant progression. For each of the 20 or so patients, one blood sample was taken before SBRT and one after, so the study sequenced around 40 samples in total. Squamous cell carcinoma histology was identified in six to eight patients, and adenocarcinoma histology was identified in about a dozen patients. The cohort was made up of around 14 men and more than five women, with a median age of roughly 74 years and an age range of about 50 to 95 years. All patients were considered medically inoperable, owing to comorbidities in more than 10 and refusal of surgery in about seven. SBRT was delivered in 3 to 5 fractions with a biologically effective dose of at least 100 Gy, and image-guided IMRT or VMAT was used for delivery. SBRT was not combined with any concurrent therapy in any patient. This study profiled peripheral blood TCR beta repertoires from stage I NSCLC patients before and after stereotactic body radiotherapy and linked the repertoires to distant failure. Over twelve patients had newly diagnosed primary stage I lung tumors, and 4 or 5 had oligometastatic NSCLC after surgical resection of the primary tumor. What the research found in general, with its limitations: The study was limited by its small cohort and short follow-up, and the findings require independent validation. Differences by metastasis status were reportedly seen in TRBV and TRBJ usage frequencies, involving two V genes at baseline and, after SBRT, eight to ten V genes and two J genes. Whether the expanded TCR clones were tumor-specific was not determined. None of the reported P values were adjusted for multiple comparisons. Post-SBRT Shannon entropy and its change from baseline were lower in patients who developed distant metastases; baseline Shannon entropy was not associated with metastases. A decrease in unique TCR clone counts was observed after SBRT (median about 10,000 before versus around 6,900 after; Wilcoxon paired P=0.011).

CDR1 SGHTA and CDR2 FQGNSA are derived from the germline V gene. The CDR3 holds 15 amino acids from the cysteine to the phenylalanine. The CDR3 DNA has 45 bases and is translated from base 1. The junction shows trimming of 1 base on V and 2 bases on J, plus 8 bases between the germline ends. This clonotype appeared many times. No cognate antigen has been identified for it. No much larger clone is present one base from it, and per-base qualities are unavailable. All patients had node-negative disease on CT and PET/CT, and none had a history of other malignancies or had previously received chemotherapy or radiotherapy. Six milliliters of peripheral venous blood were drawn into EDTA tubes at each of two time points. Ficoll-Paque Plus density-gradient centrifugation was used to isolate PBMCs. Samples were stored at -80°C immediately after collection until analysis. Two rounds of multiplex PCR were used to amplify the TCR beta CDR3 region from genomic DNA. The first PCR round used primers specific to each TRBV and TRBJ gene, and the primer sequences were filed in Chinese patent CN105087789A. The second PCR round used universal primers. The Roche High Pure PCR Template Preparation Kit was used to extract genomic DNA from the frozen PBMCs. An Illumina HiSeq 3000 was used to sequence the libraries paired-end with 151 bp reads. In the authors' own workflow: CutAdapt was used to remove raw reads lacking the multiplex PCR primer sequences. PEAR was used to merge high-quality paired reads into contigs. By aligning each contig to reference sequences, MiXCR assigned the TRB V, D and J gene segments to that contig. CDR3 sequences were clustered by base quality and sequence similarity to remove sequencing errors. Diversity was measured as Shannon entropy normalized by the natural log of productive TCR sequence number. One minus Shannon entropy divided by the natural log of the number of unique clonotypes was used as the definition of clonality. Using the Youden index from ROC curves, the researchers picked the repertoire-metric cut-offs for progression-free survival, and all analyses were carried out in R 3.5.3. TCRdb reanalyzed the raw reads on its own, using fastp at Q25 for trimming and MiXCR for clone calling, and kept in-frame beta chains. CDR3 protein sequences are deduplicated, and each keeps its most common genes and DNA. TCRdb's processing, not the authors', yielded these V and J calls. For this sample the table gives about 36,000 distinct CDR3 sequences, of which around 30% were detected only once. The ten largest clones add up to 25% to 30% of the sample.

This receptor was obtained from a donor at least 50 years old with non-small cell lung cancer. This specimen consisted of PBMCs, obtained before or after stereotactic body radiation therapy (not recorded which). The V and J genes are TRBV7-2 and TRBJ2-2; the D gene is perhaps TRBD1, from 6 matching bases. The sequenced DNA is TGTGCCAGCAGCTTAGGGACAGTTAACACCGGGGAGCTGTTTTTT. The encoded protein is CASSLGTVNTGELFF.